Presented here are 14 T cell receptor beta chains from one specimen sequenced in a study of blood T cell repertoires in COVID-19 (TCRdb year 2020). Libraries were built with the immunoSEQ multiplex PCR assay. Imported from immuneACCESS, the table was reduced by TCRdb to in-frame sequences with V and J called. These copies leave out some clones; in studies compared against another copy, an unresolved V gene accounts for under half, and the cause of the remainder is not known. The table for this sample lists about 310,000 clones; roughly 90% of them were counted only once. The leading ten clones occupy about a tenth of the sample. The specimen sequenced was PBMCs or T cells enriched from blood (not recorded which). These receptors all stem from a woman between 25 and 40 years old who had recovered from COVID-19.

This chain connects TRBV25-1 to TRBJ2-3; 12 bases agree with TRBD1. V trimming: 5 bases; J trimming: 4 bases; junction bases outside the gene matches: 13. This CDR3 has 18 residues. Per the germline V gene, CDR1 is MGHDK and CDR2 is SYGVNS. CDR3 region: CASSLWSYGTGGSDTQYF. DNA for the CDR3: TGTGCCAGCAGTCTCTGGTCGTATGGGACAGGGGGCTCAGATACGCAGTATTTT.

The rearrangement links TRBV4-3 to TRBJ2-2, with D perhaps matching TRBD1 (6 bases). CDR3 length: 18 residues. Deletions cut 0 bases from V and 0 bases from J, with 14 bases between. Germline CDR1 LGHNA, CDR2 YSLEER. The CDR3 region is CASSQDQSYRANTGELFF. The CDR3 nucleotides read TGCGCCAGCAGCCAAGATCAGTCCTACAGGGCGAACACCGGGGAGCTGTTTTTT.

The J gene is TRBJ1-1, the V gene TRBV9; unclear D gene. Per germline, CDR1 SGDLS and CDR2 YYNGEE. With 3 bases removed from V and 4 bases from J, the gap between germline ends came to 10 bases. The CDR3 runs to 13 residues. The CDR3 nucleotides read TGTGCCAGCAGCGCCCTGACACCCACTGAAGCTTTCTTT. Its protein product is CASSALTPTEAFF.

The chain joins TRBV27 to TRBJ2-1; the D gene is possibly TRBD1 (5 bases). The CDR3 length is 15 residues. Germline CDR1 MNHEY, CDR2 SMNVEV (reference sequence). V dropped 3 bases and J dropped 1 base, with 10 bases sitting between them. The DNA of the CDR3 is TGTGCCAGCAGTTTGTCAGGGCCATCCTACAATGAGCAGTTCTTC. Amino acid sequence: CASSLSGPSYNEQFF.

The chain combines TRBV7-9 with TRBJ2-1; possibly TRBD2 for D (5 bases). V lost 1 base to trimming and J lost 2 bases, with 12 bases between them. The CDR3 length is 16 residues. Germline V lookup: CDR1 SEHNR, CDR2 FQNEAQ (reference sequence). The CDR3 sequence is CASSLGTLGTYNEQFF. In DNA, the CDR3 is TGTGCCAGCAGCTTAGGGACCCTCGGGACCTACAATGAGCAGTTCTTC. The whole variable domain, filled in from reference TRBV7-9 and TRBJ2-1, reads DTGVSQNPRHKITKRGQNVTFRCDPISEHNRLYWYRQTLGQGPEFLTYFQNEAQLEKSRLLSDRFSAERPKGSFSTLEIQRTEQGDSAMYLCASSLGTLGTYNEQFFGPGTRLTVL.

The V and J genes are TRBV28 and TRBJ2-7; a weak D match, TRBD1 (7 bases). The V end was cut by 7 bases, the J end by 2 bases, with 15 bases between. In germline, CDR1 is MDHEN, CDR2 SYDVKM. The CDR3 is 14 residues long. As DNA, the CDR3 is TGTGCCAGCACTCCAGGGGGGATCCCCTACGAGCAGTACTTC. Amino acids: CASTPGGIPYEQYF.

This clone was counted only a few times. The chain has TRBV30 and TRBJ2-2, with 8 bases matching TRBD1. The germline CDR1 and CDR2 sequences are GTSNPN and SVGIG (reference sequence). This CDR3 is built from 16 residues. V trimming: 5 bases; J trimming: 6 bases; junction bases outside the gene matches: 14. The CDR3 coding sequence is TGTGCCTGGGAAGGACCCCGTCCAGGGGGCGCCGGGGAGCTGTTTTTT. Amino acid sequence: CAWEGPRPGGAGELFF.

J is TRBJ2-1 and V is TRBV7-2; possible D gene TRBD2, 6 bases. Per the germline V gene, CDR1 is SGHTA and CDR2 is FQGNSA. The CDR3 extends over 13 amino acids. Trimming left V 5 bases short and J 7 bases short, with 12 bases between. The CDR3 region is CASSRRLVNEQFF. CDR3 sequence (DNA): TGTGCCAGCAGCCGCCGACTAGTTAATGAGCAGTTCTTC.

This clone occurred once. The rearrangement uses TRBV5-4 and TRBJ1-1, with a weak D call TRBD1 (5 bases). The ends were cut back, 7 bases at V and 3 bases at J, with 25 bases in the middle. CDR3 size: 17 residues. CDR1 is SGHNT, CDR2 YYREEE, per germline (reference sequence). The CDR3 DNA reads TGTGCCAGCTATCGAGACGGGGGATCTCCCTGGGACACTGAAGCTTTCTTT. It codes for CASYRDGGSPWDTEAFF. Supplemented by reference TRBV5-4 and TRBJ1-1, the full variable domain reads ETGVTQSPTHLIKTRGQQVTLRCSSQSGHNTVSWYQQALGQGPQFIFQYYREEENGRGNFPPRFSGLQFPNYSSELNVNALELDDSALYLCASYRDGGSPWDTEAFFGQGTRLTVV.

This clone was seen just once. The chain employs TRBV7-2 and TRBJ2-1; the D is unclear. Germline V gives CDR1 SGHTA, CDR2 FQGNSA. Trimming took off 5 bases at V and 8 bases at J, with 7 bases between the two ends. The CDR3 has 11 amino acids. DNA for the CDR3: TGTGCCAGCAGCCCCGACTATGAGCAGTTCTTC. As protein: CASSPDYEQFF.

This chain connects TRBV29-1 to TRBJ1-2, with a weak D call TRBD1 (5 bases). Germline values: CDR1 SQVTM, CDR2 ANQGSEA. With 2 bases removed from V and 6 bases from J, the gap between germline ends came to 16 bases. CDR3 size: 14 residues. CDR3 loop: CSVEFLAGQDGYTF. DNA of the CDR3: TGCAGCGTTGAATTTTTAGCAGGGCAGGATGGCTACACCTTC.

For this clone: Other DNA variants within this sample encode the same CDR3. The genes are TRBV10-3 and TRBJ2-1; 9 bases are a match to TRBD2. The ends lost 3 bases at V and 5 bases at J; junction bases unmatched: 5. Germline CDR1 is ENHRY and CDR2 is SYGVKD. CDR3 length: 15 amino acids. The CDR3 loop reads CAISEGLAGNNEQFF. For the CDR3, the DNA is TGTGCCATCAGTGAAGGTCTAGCGGGAAACAATGAGCAGTTCTTC.

The V call is TRBV19, the J call TRBJ1-2; the D gene is possibly TRBD1 (6 bases). Germline V gene data show CDR1 as LNHDA and CDR2 as SQIVND (reference sequence). Trimming pared 5 bases from V and 6 bases from J, leaving 19 bases between. The CDR3 extends over 15 amino acids. CDR3 in amino acids: CASSPRGGTLDGYTF. The CDR3 DNA is TGTGCCAGTAGTCCGAGGGGGGGCACCTTGGATGGCTACACCTTC.

The chain carries TRBV14 and TRBJ2-7; no clear D. Germline CDR1 and CDR2: SGHDN and FVKESK. CDR3 size: 14 residues. V lost 4 bases and J lost 2, with 12 bases in between. The CDR3 sequence: CASSPSWAPYEQYF. The CDR3 DNA is TGTGCCAGCAGCCCCAGTTGGGCACCCTACGAGCAGTACTTC.